Each of the 9 T cell receptor beta chains below was sequenced from the same sample in a study of a mutant IDH1 vaccine in newly diagnosed glioma. Using immunoSEQ multiplex PCR, the repertoire was profiled, and TCRdb retains in-frame clones only, with some absent. The table includes approximately 76,000 clones, 90% to 95% detected once. No antigen has been assigned to these receptors. Time point of the sample: week 5, during vaccination. One vaccine dose held 300 ug of mutant IDH1 20-mer peptide and came with topical imiquimod. The sample in question was PBMCs, obtained from a glioma patient whose treatment included an IDH1 peptide vaccine. The receptors were sampled from a woman aged 50 to 65 with glioma.

The gene calls are TRBV18 and TRBJ2-3, with TRBD1 matching over 7 bases. V lost 0 bases, J lost 2 bases, and 5 bases stayed unmatched. The CDR3 consists of 16 residues. The germline V gene encodes CDR1 KGHSH and CDR2 LQKENI. CDR3 coding DNA: TGTGCCAGCTCACCACCCAGCAGGGGGTACACAGATACGCAGTATTTT. This gives the protein CASSPPSRGYTDTQYF. Supplemented by reference TRBV18 and TRBJ2-3, the full variable domain reads NAGVMQNPRHLVRRRGQEARLRCSPMKGHSHVYWYRQLPEEGLKFMVYLQKENIIDESGMPKERFSAEFPKEGPSILRIQQVVRGDSAAYFCASSPPSRGYTDTQYFGPGTRLTVL.

This CDR3 reads CASSQTGYAYEQYF. The DNA for the CDR3 is TGTGCCAGCAGCCAGACTGGTTATGCCTACGAGCAGTACTTC. This chain joins TRBV6-5 and TRBJ2-7; D unclear. Trimming took 6 bases from V and 2 from J, leaving 14 bases between them. This CDR3 has 14 amino acids. Germline V CDR1 and CDR2: MNHEY, SVGAGI.

This sequence joins TRBV13 and TRBJ2-3; unclear D gene. The CDR3 contains 12 residues. Trimming cost V 1 base and J 6 bases, with 5 bases left between them. The germline gives CDR1 PRHDT, CDR2 FYEKMQ (reference sequence). CDR3 in amino acids: CASSLDRDTQYF. CDR3 coding DNA: TGTGCCAGCAGCTTAGACCGGGATACGCAGTATTTT.

CDR3 sequence reads: CASSQDTAYEQYF. CDR3 nucleotides: TGTGCCAGCAGCCAAGATACTGCCTACGAGCAGTACTTC. The chain employs TRBV4-2 and TRBJ2-7; D gene unclear. CDR3 length: 13 residues. Germline V gives CDR1 LGHNA, CDR2 YNFKEQ. Deletions cut 0 bases from V and 2 bases from J, with 5 bases between.

This chain uses TRBV2 with TRBJ1-1; unclear D gene. V was shortened by 3 bases and J by 1 base, with 3 bases between the two germline ends. The CDR3 length is 12 residues. CDR1 is SNHLY, CDR2 FYNNEI, per germline. The CDR3 region has the DNA TGTGCCAGCAGTGAGCAGAACACTGAAGCTTTCTTT. It codes for CASSEQNTEAFF.

The chain carries TRBV7-6 and TRBJ2-7; no firm D call. The length of the CDR3 is 13 residues. Trimming took 5 bases from V and 2 from J, leaving 10 bases between them. Germline V gene sequence: CDR1 SGHVS, CDR2 FNYEAQ. CDR3 in amino acids: CASSPPMAYEQYF. The CDR3 DNA reads as TGTGCCAGCAGCCCCCCTATGGCCTACGAGCAGTACTTC.

The V and J genes are TRBV11-3 and TRBJ2-1; TRBD2 matches at 13 bases. The CDR3 has 16 amino acids. In germline, CDR1 is SGHNT, CDR2 YENEEA. The ends lost 4 bases at V and 7 bases at J; junction bases unmatched: 7. The CDR3 DNA is TGTGCCAGCAGCTCGCGAGGGACTAGCGGGGCGAATGAGCAGTTCTTC. It is translated as CASSSRGTSGANEQFF.

CDR3 loop: CASSHGLAGVTGELFF. The CDR3 DNA follows: TGTGCCAGCAGCCACGGCCTAGCGGGAGTCACCGGGGAGCTGTTTTTT. This chain joins TRBV11-2 and TRBJ2-2; 10 bases are shared with TRBD2. There are 16 residues in the CDR3. V gave up 5 bases and J gave up 4 bases; unmatched junction bases: 7. The germline V gene encodes CDR1 SGHAT and CDR2 FQNNGV.

V gene TRBV28 combines with J gene TRBJ1-4; D gene ambiguous. This CDR3 spans 15 amino acids. V was clipped by 3 bases and J by 2 bases, with 10 bases between them. Germline CDR1 is MDHEN and CDR2 is SYDVKM. The CDR3 loop reads CASSFFPSTNEKLFF. CDR3 DNA: TGTGCCAGCAGTTTCTTTCCATCGACTAATGAAAAACTGTTTTTT.